Presented here are 13 T cell receptor beta chains from one specimen sequenced in a study of blood T cell repertoires in COVID-19. Method: immunoSEQ multiplex PCR; TCRdb's copy keeps in-frame clones and lacks some. The sample has 400,000 to 550,000 clones; around 89% are singletons. Material: peripheral blood. Receptors were obtained from a woman in her 30s with acute or convalescent COVID-19.

The rearrangement joins TRBV5-1 to TRBJ2-2; 9 positions agree with TRBD1. The CDR3 consists of 16 residues. V was pared by 9 bases and J by 2 bases, with 11 bases of the junction left unmatched. CDR1 and CDR2 from the germline V gene are SGHRS and YFSETQ. This CDR3 reads CATYNPGQGNTGELFF. CDR3 DNA sequence: TGCGCCACCTATAATCCGGGACAGGGTAACACCGGGGAGCTGTTTTTT.

This chain connects TRBV7-6 to TRBJ2-3, with D maybe TRBD1 (6 bases). Germline V CDR1 and CDR2: SGHVS, FNYEAQ. The CDR3 has 15 amino acids. V was trimmed by 5 bases and J by 1 base, leaving 13 bases between them. The CDR3: CASSPDSGGTDTQYF. The DNA for the CDR3 is TGTGCCAGCAGCCCGGACAGTGGTGGCACAGATACGCAGTATTTT.

This clone was detected a few times. CDR3 sequence reads: CASSRIGDTQYF. In DNA, the CDR3 is TGTGCCAGCAGCCGTATCGGAGATACGCAGTATTTT. The J gene is TRBJ2-3, the V gene TRBV7-9, with no clear D. The germline CDR1 and CDR2 sequences are SEHNR and FQNEAQ (reference sequence). V was cut by 5 bases and J by 5 bases, with 8 bases left in between. The CDR3 covers 12 residues.

This chain uses TRBV29-1 with TRBJ2-3; 12 nucleotides match TRBD2. The CDR3 sequence is 15 residues long. The V gene's germline CDR1 is SQVTM and CDR2 ANQGSEA. With 3 bases clipped from V and 1 base from J, the junction kept 2 bases outside the gene matches. CDR3: CSVDRLAGGTDTQYF. The CDR3 coding sequence is TGCAGCGTTGATAGACTAGCGGGGGGCACAGATACGCAGTATTTT.

The chain joins TRBV11-2 to TRBJ2-5; D remains unclear. The CDR3 loop spans 13 amino acids. Trimming cost V 3 bases and J 4 bases, with 9 bases left between them. The germline V gene has CDR1 SGHAT and CDR2 FQNNGV. In nucleotides, the CDR3 is TGTGCCAGCAGCTTGTCTGTGGCAGAGACCCAGTACTTC. Its translation: CASSLSVAETQYF.

This clone was detected a few times. The chain links TRBV9 to TRBJ2-2; the D gene is possibly TRBD2 (5 bases). Trimming cost V 6 bases and J 1 base, with 13 bases left between them. The CDR3 runs to 15 residues. CDR1 and CDR2 from the germline V gene are SGDLS and YYNGEE. CDR3 sequence: CASTLGGLNTGELFF. CDR3 nucleotides: TGTGCCAGCACCCTCGGCGGGTTGAACACCGGGGAGCTGTTTTTT.

This chain joins TRBV3-1 (or the pseudogene TRBV3-2) and TRBJ2-6; no reliable D call. Trimming took 6 bases from V and 2 from J, leaving 11 bases between them. The CDR3 covers 15 residues. Germline CDR1 reads LGHDT; CDR2 reads YNNKEL (reference sequence). As DNA, the CDR3 is TGTGCCAGCAGTCTTAGTCGGGCTGGGGCCAACGTCCTGACTTTC. Residues: CASSLSRAGANVLTF.

The rearrangement uses TRBV11-2 and TRBJ2-7, with 7 bases fitting TRBD2. The CDR3 consists of 17 residues. V trimming: 5 bases; J trimming: 2 bases; junction bases outside the gene matches: 15. Germline CDR1 and CDR2: SGHAT and FQNNGV. The CDR3 is CASSPPWGGLLPYEQYF. CDR3 bases: TGTGCCAGCAGCCCACCTTGGGGAGGGTTACTACCCTACGAGCAGTACTTC.

The chain links TRBV18 to TRBJ1-6; D uncertain. The CDR3 is 14 amino acids. From germline, CDR1 is KGHSH and CDR2 LQKENI. Trimming removed 3 bases from V and 7 bases from J, with 10 bases in between. CDR3 sequence (DNA): TGTGCCAGCTCACCTGTGGAGGGAAATTCACCCCTCCACTTT. As protein: CASSPVEGNSPLHF.

This sequence joins TRBV5-6 and TRBJ2-2, with 8 positions matching TRBD2. The J segment lost 4 bases and the V segment lost 2 bases, leaving 7 bases of the junction unmatched. The length of the CDR3 is 16 residues. Germline V gene sequence: CDR1 SGHDT, CDR2 YYEEEE. As DNA, the CDR3 is TGTGCCAGCAGCTTTATCGTCGGGGGGGTCACCGGGGAGCTGTTTTTT. Translating it yields CASSFIVGGVTGELFF.

The chain is built from TRBV7-3 and TRBJ1-6; no clear D gene. V was trimmed by 2 bases and J by 8 bases, leaving 16 bases between them. The germline V gene has CDR1 SGHTA and CDR2 FQGTGA. The CDR3 has 16 residues. The DNA for the CDR3 is TGTGCCAGCAGCTTATTCTGGCAGGAAGGTGATTCACCCCTCCACTTT. Translated, it gives CASSLFWQEGDSPLHF.

This clone was found a few times. The V call is TRBV3-1 (or the pseudogene TRBV3-2), the J call TRBJ1-2, with 8 bases matching TRBD1. J lost 3 bases, V lost 3 bases, and 15 bases had no gene match. The germline CDR1 and CDR2 sequences are LGHDT and YNNKEL (reference sequence). This CDR3 region has 18 residues. CDR3 residues: CASSQSSPGTGYDYGYTF. CDR3 nucleotides: TGTGCCAGCAGCCAGTCATCCCCCGGGACAGGCTACGACTATGGCTACACCTTC.

The V and J genes are TRBV2 and TRBJ2-5, with 7 bases aligning to TRBD2. CDR1 and CDR2 (germline): SNHLY, FYNNEI. The V segment lost 1 base and the J segment 7 bases; nucleotides outside the gene matches: 6. This CDR3 region has 14 residues. The CDR3 protein is CASSEGEGIRTQYF. The CDR3 bases are TGTGCCAGCAGTGAAGGGGAGGGTATCCGGACCCAGTACTTC. The entire variable domain, with the rest obtained from reference TRBV2 and TRBJ2-5, is as follows: EPEVTQTPSHQVTQMGQEVILRCVPISNHLYFYWYRQILGQKVEFLVSFYNNEISEKSEIFDDQFSVERPDGSNFTLKIRSTKLEDSAMYFCASSEGEGIRTQYFGPGTRLLVL.